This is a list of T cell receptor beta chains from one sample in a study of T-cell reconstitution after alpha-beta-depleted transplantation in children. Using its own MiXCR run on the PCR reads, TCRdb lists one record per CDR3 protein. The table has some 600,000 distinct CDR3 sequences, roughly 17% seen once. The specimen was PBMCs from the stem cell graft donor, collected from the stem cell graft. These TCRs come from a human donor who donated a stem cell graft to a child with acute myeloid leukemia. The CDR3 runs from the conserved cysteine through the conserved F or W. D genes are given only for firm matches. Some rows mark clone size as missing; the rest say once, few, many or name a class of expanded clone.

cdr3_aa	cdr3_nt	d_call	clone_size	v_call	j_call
CSVSPGGAGDTQYF	TGCAGCGTTTCTCCGGGAGGGGCGGGGGATACGCAGTATTTT	TRBD2	many	TRBV29-1	TRBJ2-3
CATSSYTGTANTEAFF	TGTGCCACCAGTAGTTACACCGGGACAGCGAACACTGAAGCTTTCTTT	TRBD1	.	TRBV15	TRBJ1-1
CASSQDSSGTYNEQFF	TGCGCCAGCAGCCAAGACTCTTCCGGGACTTACAATGAGCAGTTCTTC	.	many	TRBV4-3	TRBJ2-1
CASSLRRVDEQFF	TGCGCCAGCAGCTTGAGGCGGGTTGATGAGCAGTTCTTC	.	many	TRBV5-1	TRBJ2-1
CASSPGLTGGRRWDTEAFF	TGCGCCAGCAGCCCCGGGCTGACAGGGGGCAGGAGGTGGGACACTGAAGCTTTCTTT	TRBD1	.	TRBV5-1	TRBJ1-1
CASSPRDSYNEQFF	TGTGCCAGCAGCCCCCGGGACAGTTACAATGAGCAGTTCTTC	TRBD1	many	TRBV18	TRBJ2-1
CSARKDRGHQPQHF	TGCAGTGCTAGGAAGGACAGGGGGCATCAGCCCCAGCATTTT	TRBD1	few	TRBV20-1	TRBJ1-5
CASRGQAGIQETQYF	TGTGCCAGCCGTGGACAGGCAGGGATCCAAGAGACCCAGTACTTC	TRBD1	few	TRBV12-3/TRBV12-4	TRBJ2-5
CAWRGEGYTF	TGTGCCTGGAGAGGAGAAGGCTACACCTTC	.	few	TRBV30	TRBJ1-2
CSASGVGTGLSPLHF	TGCAGTGCTAGTGGGGTAGGGACAGGCCTTTCACCCCTCCACTTT	TRBD1	many	TRBV20-1	TRBJ1-6
CSVLSGTVYGYTF	TGCAGTGTCCTTTCCGGGACAGTCTATGGCTACACCTTC	TRBD1	many	TRBV20-1	TRBJ1-2
CASSLKSFPAAYIQYF	TGTGCCAGCAGTTTAAAATCTTTTCCGGCAGCCTACATTCAGTACTTC	.	few	TRBV28	TRBJ2-4
CSAHISGANVLTF	TGCAGTGCCCATATCTCTGGGGCCAACGTCCTGACTTTC	.	.	TRBV20-1	TRBJ2-6
CASSPRGTLGEKLFF	TGTGCCAGCAGCCCCAGAGGCACCTTGGGGGAAAAACTGTTTTTT	.	.	TRBV7-9	TRBJ1-4
CSARGGYPGELFF	TGCAGTGCTAGAGGAGGGTACCCCGGGGAGCTGTTTTTT	.	many	TRBV20-1	TRBJ2-2